A selection of T cell receptor beta chains follows, all from one sample in a study of T cell repertoires in cytomegalovirus infection. Their recognized antigens are unknown. One entry per CDR3 protein, called by TCRdb with MiXCR from the reads. The table shows 750,000 to 950,000 distinct CDR3 sequences, with about 29% occurring only once. Sequenced material: cultured CD8+ T cells from PBMCs, taken from culture after CMV antigen stimulation. The origin of the receptors is a human donor in good health (CMV status not recorded). Some clones in this sample may be carry-over from other donors' samples. The CDR3 runs from the conserved cysteine through the conserved F or W. A D gene is named only where the DNA matches it firmly. Size tells how often a clone was seen (once, few, many) or the class of an expanded clone, and some rows leave it out.

V gene	J gene	clone size	CDR3 length	D gene	CDR3 DNA	CDR3 protein
TRBV7-9	TRBJ1-1	.	13	.	TGTGCCAGCAGCTTAGGGGGGTCATCTGAAGCTTTCTTT	CASSLGGSSEAFF
TRBV6-2/TRBV6-3	TRBJ2-3	.	14	TRBD1	TGTGCCAGCAGTGGACAGGGGGCTAGCGATACGCAGTATTTT	CASSGQGASDTQYF
TRBV18	TRBJ2-1	few	12	.	TGTGCCAGCTCACCACTGGGTCATGAGCAGTTCTTC	CASSPLGHEQFF
TRBV5-4	TRBJ1-1	.	15	TRBD1	TGTGCCAGCAGCTCCCGGGACAGCATGAACACTGAAGCTTTCTTT	CASSSRDSMNTEAFF
TRBV6-6	TRBJ1-1	.	14	TRBD1	TGTGCCAGCAGTGACGGGACAGGAGGCCCTGAAGCTTTCTTT	CASSDGTGGPEAFF
TRBV9	TRBJ2-3	few	13	.	TGTGCCAGCAGCGGGTCGGGGACAGATACGCAGTATTTT	CASSGSGTDTQYF
TRBV5-5	TRBJ2-3	.	15	TRBD1	TGTGCCAGCAGCATGACAGGGGATAGCACAGATACGCAGTATTTT	CASSMTGDSTDTQYF
TRBV7-9	TRBJ1-6	many	14	TRBD1	TGTGCCAGCAGCCCAACAGGGGAAGATTCACCCCTCCACTTT	CASSPTGEDSPLHF
TRBV7-9	TRBJ1-4	many	14	.	TGTGCCAGCAGCGGGGCCAGGGACGACGAAAAACTGTTTTTT	CASSGARDDEKLFF
TRBV5-5	TRBJ2-1	.	12	.	TGTGCCAGCAGCTGGGGGTCGCGTGAGCAGTTCTTC	CASSWGSREQFF
TRBV19	TRBJ1-2	few	13	.	TGTGCCAGTAGTGCCCTGATCATCTATGGCTACACCTTC	CASSALIIYGYTF
TRBV7-3	TRBJ2-1	.	15	.	TGTGCCAGCAGCCATCACGACAGGCTCTACAATGAGCAGTTCTTC	CASSHHDRLYNEQFF
TRBV7-6	TRBJ2-1	many	16	TRBD2	TGTGCCAGCAGCCCTTCTAGCGGGGGGGCCGTAAATGAGCAGTTCTTC	CASSPSSGGAVNEQFF
TRBV9	TRBJ2-5	.	16	TRBD2	TGTGCCAGCAGCGCCACTAGCGGGGGGGCCCGTGAGACCCAGTACTTC	CASSATSGGARETQYF
TRBV6-5	TRBJ2-1	few	15	TRBD1	TGTGCCAGCAGTTACTTATGGACAGGGGTTGAGGAGCAGTTCTTC	CASSYLWTGVEEQFF
TRBV4-1	TRBJ1-1	few	15	TRBD1	TGCGCCAGCAGTCTACCGGGACAGCCAAGCACTGAAGCTTTCTTT	CASSLPGQPSTEAFF
TRBV24-1	TRBJ2-3	.	17	TRBD2	TGTGCCACCAGTGATGGGCCTGGCGGGGGGGCAACAGATACGCAGTATTTT	CATSDGPGGGATDTQYF
TRBV5-8	TRBJ2-5	few	15	.	TGTGCCAGCAGCTTGGATCGATTAGACGGAGAGACCCAGTACTTC	CASSLDRLDGETQYF
TRBV19	TRBJ2-1	few	15	TRBD2	TGTGCCAGTACCCTGGCTAGCGGGGGGTACAATGAGCAGTTCTTC	CASTLASGGYNEQFF
TRBV11-3	TRBJ2-1	.	17	.	TGTGCCAGCAGCTTAGATATGGTTAGGGACTGCAACAATGAGCAGTTCTTC	CASSLDMVRDCNNEQFF
TRBV12-3/TRBV12-4	TRBJ2-1	.	16	.	TGTGCCAGCAGTTTAGCGCCCGAGGGGCCCTACAATGAGCAGTTCTTC	CASSLAPEGPYNEQFF
TRBV6-5	TRBJ2-1	many	18	TRBD2	TGTGCCAGCAGTTACACTAGCGGGGGCCCACCCTCCTACAATGAGCAGTTCTTC	CASSYTSGGPPSYNEQFF
TRBV7-9	TRBJ2-1	.	16	.	TGTGCCAGCAGCCCCGACCTAGAATTGGGCGGCAATGAGCAGTTCTTC	CASSPDLELGGNEQFF
TRBV29-1	TRBJ1-5	.	13	.	TGCAGCGTTGAGAACGGGGACGATCAGCCCCAGCATTTT	CSVENGDDQPQHF
TRBV19	TRBJ1-3	few	15	.	TGTGCCAGTAGTATTGGTACAGGGACGAAAAACACCATATATTTT	CASSIGTGTKNTIYF
TRBV12-3/TRBV12-4	TRBJ1-1	few	14	.	TGTGCCAGCAGTTTATTGAGTTTGAACACTGAAGCTTTCTTT	CASSLLSLNTEAFF
TRBV6-2/TRBV6-3	TRBJ2-1	.	16	.	TGTGCCAGCAGTTACTCAGGACGGATAGGCTACAATGAGCAGTTCTTC	CASSYSGRIGYNEQFF
TRBV9	TRBJ2-3	.	15	TRBD1	TGTGCCAGCAGCGTAGAACAGGGGGCAACAGATACGCAGTATTTT	CASSVEQGATDTQYF
TRBV7-9	TRBJ1-5	.	14	TRBD1	TGTGCCAGCAGCGACGACAGGGGGGATCAGCCCCAGCATTTT	CASSDDRGDQPQHF